A selection of T cell receptor beta chains follows, all from one sample in a study of Ad26.COV2.S vaccination and SARS-CoV-2 variants. Sequencing used immunoSEQ multiplex PCR; TCRdb keeps in-frame clones, though not all of them. The sample has about 410,000 clones, 92% seen once. The sequencing here drew on peripheral blood, taken in a trial of Ad26.COV2.S vaccine versus placebo. The source of these receptors is a person between 18 and 65 years old who received the Ad26.COV2.S COVID-19 vaccine or a placebo. Each CDR3 is given with its conserved first and last residue. A D gene is named only where the DNA matches it firmly. Clone size appears in some rows only: once, few, many, or a class for an expanded clone.

once	TRBV25-1	NA	TRBJ1-1	TGTGCCAGCAGTGAATGGCGGAGGGAGGATGGTGAAGCTTTCTTT	CASSEWRREDGEAFF
NA	TRBV5-4	NA	TRBJ2-5	TGTGCCAGCAGGCGGGCTGGGGACGCAGCCCAGACCCAGTACTTC	CASRRAGDAAQTQYF
NA	TRBV19	NA	TRBJ2-1	TGTGCCAGTAGTTCCGGCAGGCACAATGAGCAGTTCTTC	CASSSGRHNEQFF
NA	TRBV2	TRBD1	TRBJ2-1	TGTGCCAGAACCGGGACAGGGATAAATGAGCAGTTCTTC	CARTGTGINEQFF
NA	TRBV7-2	TRBD1	TRBJ2-2	TGTGCCAGCAGCTTATCGACAGGGACCGGGGAGCTGTTTTTT	CASSLSTGTGELFF
NA	TRBV11-2	NA	TRBJ2-1	TGTGCCAGCAGCTTACCGGGACAACGCTTGAGTGAGCAGTTCTTC	CASSLPGQRLSEQFF
NA	TRBV24-1	NA	TRBJ1-2	TGTGCCACCAGTGCTCCCGGGATTAGCCATGGCTACACCTTC	CATSAPGISHGYTF
NA	TRBV7-6	TRBD1	TRBJ2-5	TGTGCCAGCAGCCTCGGGACAGGGGGTTGGGGGACCCAGTACTTC	CASSLGTGGWGTQYF
NA	TRBV19	NA	TRBJ2-3	TGTGCCAGTAGTATCTCTCTGAGTGATACGCAGTATTTT	CASSISLSDTQYF
once	TRBV7-2	TRBD1	TRBJ2-7	TGTGCCAGCAGCCGCGACAGGGGGGCCTACGAGCAGTACTTC	CASSRDRGAYEQYF
NA	TRBV6-6	NA	TRBJ2-5	TGTGCCAGCAGCTTCTCGGGCGGCGAGACCCAGTACTTC	CASSFSGGETQYF
once	TRBV2	TRBD2	TRBJ2-5	TGTGCCAGCAGTGAGGGTAGCGGGGGAGTGGGAGGGACCCAGTACTTC	CASSEGSGGVGGTQYF
once	TRBV6-1	NA	TRBJ2-1	TGTGCCAGCAGTGAATTGCGGCAGTACAATGAGCAGTTCTTC	CASSELRQYNEQFF
few	TRBV19	NA	TRBJ2-3	TGTGCCAGTACCCTGCCCTTGAGCCTACCCACAGATACGCAGTATTTT	CASTLPLSLPTDTQYF
NA	TRBV5-4	TRBD1	TRBJ2-3	TGTGCCAGCAGCTTGGGACAGGGGTTAGATACGCAGTATTTT	CASSLGQGLDTQYF
NA	TRBV19	NA	TRBJ2-4	TGTGCCAGTAGTACCTCTGACACAAACATTCAGTACTTC	CASSTSDTNIQYF
NA	TRBV19	TRBD1	TRBJ2-4	TGTGCCAGTAGTACCCAACAGGGGGCTAGCGGGTACTTC	CASSTQQGASGYF
NA	TRBV30	NA	TRBJ2-7	TGTGCCTGGAGTGTACCCTTTTACGAGCAGTACTTC	CAWSVPFYEQYF
NA	TRBV3-1/TRBV3-2	TRBD1	TRBJ2-1	TGTGCCAGCAGCCTACCGGGGACAGGGCGAGATGAGCAGTTCTTC	CASSLPGTGRDEQFF
NA	TRBV9	NA	TRBJ1-4	TGTGCCAGCAGCGGAGAAAGGGACCGATCTGAAAAACTGTTTTTT	CASSGERDRSEKLFF
NA	TRBV19	TRBD1	TRBJ1-4	TGTGCCAGTATCAACAGGGGAACTAATGAAAAACTGTTTTTT	CASINRGTNEKLFF
NA	TRBV7-2	TRBD1	TRBJ1-6	TGTGCCAGCAGCTTACTCGGGACAGGGAGATTTTGGAATTCACCCCTCCACTTT	CASSLLGTGRFWNSPLHF
once	TRBV30	TRBD1	TRBJ1-5	TGTGCCTGGAGTGAGGGACAGGGGGGAAATCAGCCCCAGCATTTT	CAWSEGQGGNQPQHF
NA	TRBV5-4	TRBD1	TRBJ2-6	TGTGCCAGCAGCTTCAGGGGGTCTGGGGCCAACGTCCTGACTTTC	CASSFRGSGANVLTF
NA	TRBV5-1	NA	TRBJ1-1	TGCGCCAGCAGCTTTGTGGAGTTTGAAGCTTTCTTT	CASSFVEFEAFF
once	TRBV5-1	NA	TRBJ1-4	TGCGCCAGCAGCCTTAGACAAGAAGGGGATGAAAAACTGTTTTTT	CASSLRQEGDEKLFF
NA	TRBV7-7	TRBD1	TRBJ2-7	TGTGCTAGCAGCTTAGATAAGGGGACAGCGCGGTACGAGCAGTACTTC	CASSLDKGTARYEQYF
NA	TRBV6-5	NA	TRBJ2-7	TGTGCCAGCAGTACCCCAAAGGGGCGGAACGAGCAGTACTTC	CASSTPKGRNEQYF
once	TRBV6-5	NA	TRBJ2-3	TGTGCCAGCAGTTACTCGAGGCAGAGCACAGATACGCAGTATTTT	CASSYSRQSTDTQYF
NA	TRBV6-4	NA	TRBJ2-1	TGTGCCAGCAGTGACTCGGTAGGCTCCTACAATGAGCAGTTCTTC	CASSDSVGSYNEQFF
NA	TRBV9	NA	TRBJ2-7	TGTGCCAGCAGCGGTCCAGGGACCCCATACGAGCAGTACTTC	CASSGPGTPYEQYF
NA	TRBV7-2	TRBD1	TRBJ2-2	TGTGCCAGCAGTTCCGGGACAGGGGTGAACACCGGGGAGCTGTTTTTT	CASSSGTGVNTGELFF
NA	TRBV7-9	NA	TRBJ1-1	TGTGCCAGCAGCGAGAAGGGTATAAGCGCTGAAGCTTTCTTT	CASSEKGISAEAFF
NA	TRBV7-8	TRBD2	TRBJ2-5	TGTGCCAGCAGCTTAGTGCCTAGCGGGGGGCTGAACCAAGAGACCCAGTACTTC	CASSLVPSGGLNQETQYF
once	TRBV7-8	NA	TRBJ2-5	TGTGCCAGCAGCTTAGCGTCCCCCCAGTACTTC	CASSLASPQYF
NA	TRBV6-5	NA	TRBJ1-6	TGTGCCAGCAGTTACTCGGCGGATCGCAGTTCACCCCTCCACTTT	CASSYSADRSSPLHF
NA	TRBV5-1	NA	TRBJ2-7	TGCGCCAGCAGCTTCCTCCCTGGCTCCTACGAGCAGTACTTC	CASSFLPGSYEQYF
NA	TRBV6-5	NA	TRBJ2-1	TGTGCCAGCAGTTGGATCGGACGGCCCTACAATGAGCAGTTCTTC	CASSWIGRPYNEQFF
few	TRBV2	NA	TRBJ1-1	TGTGCCAACAGAGTTTCACAAACGAACACTGAAGCTTTCTTT	CANRVSQTNTEAFF
NA	TRBV5-6	NA	TRBJ1-3	TGTGCCAGCAGCTTGTCTTCTGGAAACACCATATATTTT	CASSLSSGNTIYF
once	TRBV28	NA	TRBJ1-1	TGTGCCAGCAGTCCCGGGGCGGGCCCGCGGGGGAACACTGAAGCTTTCTTT	CASSPGAGPRGNTEAFF
NA	TRBV27	TRBD2	TRBJ2-7	TGTGCCAGCAGTTCCCCGGGACAGGCTATAGCGGGGGGGCCTGGCGAGCAGTACTTC	CASSSPGQAIAGGPGEQYF
few	TRBV10-1	NA	TRBJ1-3	TGCGCCAGCTCCTCTGCGAAAACTGGAAACACCATATATTTT	CASSSAKTGNTIYF
once	TRBV5-1	TRBD1	TRBJ2-6	TGCGCCAGCAGCTTAACAGGGGCTGGGGCCAACGTCCTGACTTTC	CASSLTGAGANVLTF
NA	TRBV7-2	NA	TRBJ1-1	TGTGCCAGCAGCTCCGGGATGGGTAGCGCTGAAGCTTTCTTT	CASSSGMGSAEAFF
NA	TRBV7-2	TRBD2	TRBJ2-3	TGTGCCAGCAGCTTAGCCCCGGGACTAGCGGGGGGGCGTACAGATACGCAGTATTTT	CASSLAPGLAGGRTDTQYF
NA	TRBV5-1	NA	TRBJ2-3	TGCGCCAGCAGCCCCCAGGCCGAGGCATATGCGCAGTATTTT	CASSPQAEAYAQYF
few	TRBV19	NA	TRBJ1-5	TGTGCCAGTAACTTCGGGGTAAGTCAGCCCCAGCATTTT	CASNFGVSQPQHF
NA	TRBV27	TRBD2	TRBJ2-5	TGTGCCAGCAGTTTATTAGGCGGGGGGCAAGAGACCCAGTACTTC	CASSLLGGGQETQYF
NA	TRBV11-2	NA	TRBJ1-2	TGTGCCAGCAGCTTATCAGCTAACTATGGCTACACCTTC	CASSLSANYGYTF
NA	TRBV19	NA	TRBJ1-4	TGTGCCAGTAGCAATCCCCTACCGGGGGCGGGACGGCAGCGGGTCAGGCAGCTCGAACTGTTTTTT	CASSNPLPGAGRQRVRQLELFF
NA	TRBV4-1	NA	TRBJ2-5	TGCGCCAGCAGCCACGGAGATGCGGGGCGAGAGACCCAGTACTTC	CASSHGDAGRETQYF
NA	TRBV27	NA	TRBJ2-3	TGTGCCAGCAGTTTAGTGGAGGCAATTGGCACAGATACGCAGTATTTT	CASSLVEAIGTDTQYF
NA	TRBV5-1	TRBD1	TRBJ1-2	TGCGCCAGCAGCCCCGGGACAGGGGAGCCGGGCCTCTATGGCTACACCTTC	CASSPGTGEPGLYGYTF
NA	TRBV30	NA	TRBJ2-5	TGTGCCTGGAGCCGGGACAACCTTGGGGGAACCCAGTACTTC	CAWSRDNLGGTQYF